This entry features one TCR beta chain sequence. This CDR3 has 15 amino acids. Germline V gene lookup returns CDR1 SGHRS and CDR2 YFSETQ. V lost 5 bases, J lost 0 bases, and 12 bases lay in between. As processed by the authors: Reference gene primer amplification gave nucleated cell count estimates. The repertoire was sequenced with immunoSEQ multiplex PCR; TCRdb's copy has only in-frame clones and lacks some. V and J calls and clone size are as listed in that table; D and trimming were resolved from the DNA. The sample includes more than 95,000 clones, around three quarters of them seen just once. These data are taken from a study of blood T cell repertoires in COVID-19. Turning to the study itself: Samples of COVID-19 (acute and convalescent) were obtained from the United States, Italy and Spain. PBMCs, B-cell-depleted T cells, or T cells provided the cDNA or gDNA that made up the material.

The specimen sequenced was peripheral blood. This sequence joins TRBV5-1 and TRBJ1-3; tentatively, D is TRBD1 (6 bases). The clonotype originates from a man between 40 and 49 years old with active or convalescent COVID-19. CDR3 DNA: TGCGCCAGCAGAGAACAGGGATCCTCTGGAAACACCATATATTTT. Protein product: CASREQGSSGNTIYF.